The rows below give T cell receptor beta chains drawn from one sample of a study of T cells in narcolepsy. Only in-frame clones appear in the TCRdb table, and some are missing; sequencing was by immunoSEQ multiplex PCR. The table has just over 20,000 clones, about 90% seen once. Material: CD45RA- memory CD4+ T cells from PBMCs. These receptor sequences come from a human donor with narcolepsy. CDR3s include the opening cysteine and the closing phenylalanine or tryptophan. A D gene is named only where the DNA matches it firmly. Rows may omit the clone size; those that give it use once, few, many or a size class.

J gene	D gene	V gene	clone size	CDR3 protein	CDR3 DNA
TRBJ2-7	NA	TRBV7-2	NA	CASSPRGYEQYF	TGTGCCAGCAGCCCCAGAGGGTACGAGCAGTACTTC
TRBJ2-7	TRBD2	TRBV6-1	NA	CASSGRGAGTPPYEQYF	TGTGCCAGCAGTGGGAGGGGAGCGGGAACGCCCCCCTACGAGCAGTACTTC
TRBJ1-5	NA	TRBV11-2	NA	CASSLNGQPQHF	TGTGCCAGCAGCTTAAATGGGCAGCCCCAGCATTTT
TRBJ2-7	TRBD1	TRBV6-6	NA	CASSSGTGGSPYEQYF	TGTGCCAGCAGCTCAGGGACAGGGGGATCTCCCTACGAGCAGTACTTC
TRBJ2-7	NA	TRBV19	few	CASKPGGQASYEQYF	TGTGCCAGTAAACCTGGAGGGCAGGCCTCCTACGAGCAGTACTTC
TRBJ2-4	NA	TRBV15	NA	CATSAGYKNIQYF	TGTGCCACCAGCGCAGGGTACAAAAACATTCAGTACTTC
TRBJ2-7	TRBD1	TRBV18	NA	CASSPGTGGYEQYF	TGTGCCAGCTCACCAGGGACAGGGGGGTACGAGCAGTACTTC
TRBJ2-2	NA	TRBV18	NA	CASSPQWGGDTGELFF	TGTGCCAGCTCACCACAGTGGGGCGGTGACACCGGGGAGCTGTTTTTT
TRBJ2-3	TRBD2	TRBV7-2	NA	CASSLWLAGADTQYF	TGTGCCAGCAGCTTATGGCTAGCGGGAGCAGATACGCAGTATTTT
TRBJ2-5	NA	TRBV2	once	CASRSWATQYF	TGTGCCAGCAGGAGTTGGGCCACCCAGTACTTC
TRBJ1-1	NA	TRBV2	NA	CASSQRAGKNTEAFF	TGTGCCAGCAGCCAAAGGGCAGGGAAGAACACTGAAGCTTTCTTT
TRBJ2-7	NA	TRBV21-1	NA	CASRLEGSYEQYF	TGTGCCAGCAGACTTGAAGGGAGTTACGAGCAGTACTTC
TRBJ2-7	NA	TRBV19	NA	CASSSVGAPYEQYF	TGTGCCAGTAGTTCCGTGGGGGCCCCCTACGAGCAGTACTTC
TRBJ1-2	NA	TRBV5-5	NA	CASSLAGQNANYGYTF	TGTGCCAGCAGCTTGGCCGGACAGAACGCTAACTATGGCTACACCTTC